The rows below give T cell receptor beta chains drawn from one sample of a study of shared clonotypes between healthy human individuals. Only in-frame clones appear in the TCRdb table, and some are missing; sequencing was by immunoSEQ multiplex PCR. Of about 380,000 clones detected, about 97% appear once; the ten largest clones hold less than 0.35%. The sequencing input was memory CD8+ T cells sorted from blood. The receptors stem from a young man in good health. Each CDR3 is given with its conserved first and last residue. D genes are given only for firm matches. A row's size may be missing; if present it is once, few, many or a size class.

clone_size	d_call	j_call	v_call	cdr3_aa	cdr3_nt
-	-	TRBJ1-4	TRBV28	CASKGEEKLFF	TGTGCCAGCAAGGGGGAGGAAAAACTGTTTTTT
-	-	TRBJ2-3	TRBV6-5	CASSYGGVGTDTQYF	TGTGCCAGCAGTTACGGAGGAGTGGGCACAGATACGCAGTATTTT
few	-	TRBJ2-6	TRBV28	CARGSTGHTGANVLTF	TGTGCCCGGGGTAGTACTGGGCATACCGGGGCCAACGTCCTGACTTTC
-	TRBD2	TRBJ2-3	TRBV5-4	CASSLAGATDTQYF	TGTGCCAGCAGCTTAGCGGGAGCCACAGATACGCAGTATTTT
-	TRBD1	TRBJ2-7	TRBV27	CASSSTGAGVNEQYF	TGTGCCAGCAGTTCGACAGGGGCAGGGGTAAACGAGCAGTACTTC
-	-	TRBJ2-7	TRBV5-1	CASSLYVTGSSYEQYF	TGCGCCAGCAGCTTGTACGTAACAGGCTCTTCCTACGAGCAGTACTTC
once	-	TRBJ1-4	TRBV28	CASSQQPSNEKLFF	TGTGCCAGCAGTCAACAACCCTCTAATGAAAAACTGTTTTTT
-	-	TRBJ2-7	TRBV5-8	CASSLAGFKSNYYEQYF	TGTGCCAGCAGCTTGGCCGGGTTCAAGTCCAATTACTACGAGCAGTACTTC
-	TRBD2	TRBJ2-3	TRBV10-1	CASRAGGVADTQYF	TGCGCCAGCAGAGCGGGAGGGGTGGCAGATACGCAGTATTTT
-	-	TRBJ1-1	TRBV29-1	CSVEDLWNTEAFF	TGCAGCGTTGAAGATCTTTGGAACACTGAAGCTTTCTTT